This T cell receptor (beta chain) emerged from a study of Ad26.COV2.S vaccination and SARS-CoV-2 variants. The CDR3 loop spans 13 amino acids. Germline V gives CDR1 MNHNY, CDR2 SVGAGI (reference sequence). Trimming at V came to 6 bases and at J to 7 bases, leaving 5 bases not matched to a gene. Treatment here: some 19 received Ad26.COV2.S at low or high dose, single or two shots; about five received placebo; per-sample allocation not given. All samples were drawn on day 63, counting from the first vaccine or placebo injection. The donor was a Boston adult aged 18-55 years. The assay was immunoSEQ multiplex PCR, and TCRdb's table has in-frame clones only and misses some. The sample has about 680,000 clones, 89% seen once; the top ten hold approximately 1.5%. Broader study findings: Placebo recipients and vaccine recipients were similar in non-spike TCR breadth. Placebo recipients showed lower spike-specific TCR breadth than vaccinees. Quantification of TCR breadth and depth may have yielded underestimates of total T cell responses.

Notes on this clone: The antigen is unknown.

The sample was peripheral blood, taken in a trial of Ad26.COV2.S vaccine versus placebo. This TCR derives from a person between 18 and 60 years old who received the Ad26.COV2.S COVID-19 vaccine or a placebo. This sequence joins TRBV6-6 and TRBJ2-2; 7 bases are shared with TRBD1. CDR3 sequence (DNA): TGTGCCAGCAGAGTGACAGGGTTCGGGGAGCTGTTTTTT. Protein: CASRVTGFGELFF.